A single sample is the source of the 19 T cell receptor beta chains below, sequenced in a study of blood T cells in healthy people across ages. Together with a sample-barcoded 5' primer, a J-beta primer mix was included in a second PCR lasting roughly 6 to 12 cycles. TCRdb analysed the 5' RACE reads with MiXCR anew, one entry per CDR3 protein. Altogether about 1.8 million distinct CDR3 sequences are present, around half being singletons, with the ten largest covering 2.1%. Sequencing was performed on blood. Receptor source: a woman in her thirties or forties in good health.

CDR3 coding DNA: TGCGCCAGCAGCCCCACGATGTTGGAGACCCAGTACTTC. Amino acid sequence: CASSPTMLETQYF. This chain connects TRBV4-1 to TRBJ2-5; D not certain. From germline, CDR1 is MGHRA and CDR2 YSYEKL. This CDR3 region has 13 residues. V was clipped by 4 bases and J by 5 bases, with 11 bases between them.

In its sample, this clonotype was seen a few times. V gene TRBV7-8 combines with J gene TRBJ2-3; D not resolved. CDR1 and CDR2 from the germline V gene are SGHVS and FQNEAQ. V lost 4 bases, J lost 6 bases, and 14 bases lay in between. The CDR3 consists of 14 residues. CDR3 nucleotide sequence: TGTGCCAGCAGCTACGACATTGGTCGGGATACGCAGTATTTT. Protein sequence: CASSYDIGRDTQYF.

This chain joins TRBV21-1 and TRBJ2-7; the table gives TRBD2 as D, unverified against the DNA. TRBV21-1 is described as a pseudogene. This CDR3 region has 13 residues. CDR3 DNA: TGTGCCGGCCCTAGCGGGGGGGCGTACGAGCAGTACTTC. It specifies CAGPSGGAYEQYF.

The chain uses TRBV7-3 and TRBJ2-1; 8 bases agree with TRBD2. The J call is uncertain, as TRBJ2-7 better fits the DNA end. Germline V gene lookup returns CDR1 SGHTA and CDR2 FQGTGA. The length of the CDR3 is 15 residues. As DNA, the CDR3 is TGTGCCAGCAGCTCAGCCGGGACTAGACACAATGAGCAGTACTTC. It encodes CASSSAGTRHNEQYF.

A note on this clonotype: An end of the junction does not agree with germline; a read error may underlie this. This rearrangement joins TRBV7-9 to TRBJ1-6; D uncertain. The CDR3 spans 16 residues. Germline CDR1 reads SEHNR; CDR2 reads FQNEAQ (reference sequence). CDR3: CVSSHEAPSYNSPLHF. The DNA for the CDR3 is TGTGTCAGCAGCCACGAGGCCCCCTCCTATAATTCACCCCTCCACTTT.

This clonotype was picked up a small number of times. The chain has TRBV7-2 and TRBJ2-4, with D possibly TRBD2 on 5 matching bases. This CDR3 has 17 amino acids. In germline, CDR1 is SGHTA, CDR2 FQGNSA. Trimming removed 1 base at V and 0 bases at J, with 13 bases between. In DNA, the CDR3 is TGTGCCAGCAGCTTAGTCCGGGGTACTCTAGCCAAAAACATTCAGTACTTC. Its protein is CASSLVRGTLAKNIQYF.

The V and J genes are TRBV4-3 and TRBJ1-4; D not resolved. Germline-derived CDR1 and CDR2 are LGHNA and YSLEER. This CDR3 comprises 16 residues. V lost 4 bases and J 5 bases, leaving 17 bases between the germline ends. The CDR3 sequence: CASSPDRGITNEKLFF. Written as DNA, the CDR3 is TGCGCCAGCAGCCCAGATCGTGGGATAACAAATGAAAAACTGTTTTTT.

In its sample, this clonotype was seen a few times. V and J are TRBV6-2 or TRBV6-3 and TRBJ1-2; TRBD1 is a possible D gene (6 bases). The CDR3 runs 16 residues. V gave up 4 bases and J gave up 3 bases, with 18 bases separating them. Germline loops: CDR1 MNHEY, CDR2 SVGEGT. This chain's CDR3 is CASSSNKDSFDYGYTF. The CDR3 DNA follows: TGTGCCAGCAGTTCGAACAAGGACAGTTTCGACTATGGCTACACCTTC.

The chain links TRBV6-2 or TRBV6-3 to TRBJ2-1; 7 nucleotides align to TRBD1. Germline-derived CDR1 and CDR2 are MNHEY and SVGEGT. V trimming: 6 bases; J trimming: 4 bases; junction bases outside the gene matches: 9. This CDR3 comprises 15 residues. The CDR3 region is CASRRAGTAYNEQFF. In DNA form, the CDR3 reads TGTGCCAGCAGAAGAGCCGGGACAGCTTACAATGAGCAGTTCTTC.

CDR3 sequence: CSAARKNTEAFF. DNA of the CDR3: TGCAGTGCCGCGAGGAAGAACACTGAAGCTTTCTTT. The V gene is TRBV20-1, the J gene TRBJ1-1; D not certain. The germline gives CDR1 DFQATT, CDR2 SNEGSKA (reference sequence). The V and J ends lost 6 bases and 1 base respectively, with 9 bases between them. This CDR3 has 12 residues.

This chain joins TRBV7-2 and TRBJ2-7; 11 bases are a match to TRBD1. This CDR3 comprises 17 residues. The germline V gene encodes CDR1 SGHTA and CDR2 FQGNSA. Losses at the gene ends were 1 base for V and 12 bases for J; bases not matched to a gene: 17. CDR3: CASSLEPEDRGREVRYF. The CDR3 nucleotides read TGTGCCAGCAGCTTAGAACCCGAGGACAGGGGGCGAGAGGTACGGTACTTC.

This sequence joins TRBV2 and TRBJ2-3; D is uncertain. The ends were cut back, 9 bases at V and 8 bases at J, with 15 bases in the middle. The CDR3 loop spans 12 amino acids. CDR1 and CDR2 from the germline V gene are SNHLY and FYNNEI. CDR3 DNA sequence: TGTGCCAGTAGGAAGACGCTGGGTACGCAGTATTTT. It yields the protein CASRKTLGTQYF.

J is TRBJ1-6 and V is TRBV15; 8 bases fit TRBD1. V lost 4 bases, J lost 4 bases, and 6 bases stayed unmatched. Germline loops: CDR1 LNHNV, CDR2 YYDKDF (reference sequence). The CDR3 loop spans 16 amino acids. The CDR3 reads CATSTDRQGYNSPLHF. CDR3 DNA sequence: TGTGCCACCAGCACCGATAGACAGGGGTATAATTCACCCCTCCACTTT.

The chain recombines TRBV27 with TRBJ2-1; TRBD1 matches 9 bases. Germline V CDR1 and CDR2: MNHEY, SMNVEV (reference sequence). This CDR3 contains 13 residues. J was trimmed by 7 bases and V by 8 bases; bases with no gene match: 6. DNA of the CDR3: TGTGCCAGCGCCCCCGGGACAGGGAATGAGCAGTTCTTC. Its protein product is CASAPGTGNEQFF.

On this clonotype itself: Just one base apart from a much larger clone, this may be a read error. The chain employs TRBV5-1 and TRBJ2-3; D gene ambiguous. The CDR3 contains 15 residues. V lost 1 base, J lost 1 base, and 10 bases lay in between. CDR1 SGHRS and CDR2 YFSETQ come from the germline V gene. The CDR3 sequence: CASSLLGVRTDTQYF. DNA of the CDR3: TGCGCCAGCAGCTTGCTTGGGGTCCGCACAGATACGCAGTATTTT.

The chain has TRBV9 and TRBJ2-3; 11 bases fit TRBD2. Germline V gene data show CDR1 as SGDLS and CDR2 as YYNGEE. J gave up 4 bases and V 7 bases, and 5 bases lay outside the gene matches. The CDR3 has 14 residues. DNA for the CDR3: TGTGCCAGCTCTAGCGGGGGGAGGTCAGATACGCAGTATTTT. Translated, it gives CASSSGGRSDTQYF. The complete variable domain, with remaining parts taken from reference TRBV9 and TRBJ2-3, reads DSGVTQTPKHLITATGQRVTLRCSPRSGDLSVYWYQQSLDQGLQFLIQYYNGEERAKGNILERFSAQQFPDLHSELNLSSLELGDSALYFCASSSGGRSDTQYFGPGTRLTVL.

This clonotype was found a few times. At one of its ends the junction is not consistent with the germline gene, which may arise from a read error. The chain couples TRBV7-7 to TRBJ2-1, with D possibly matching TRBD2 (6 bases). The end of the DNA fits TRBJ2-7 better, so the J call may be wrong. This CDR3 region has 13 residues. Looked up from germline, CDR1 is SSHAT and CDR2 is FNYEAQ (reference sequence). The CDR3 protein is CASSLGGYNEQYF. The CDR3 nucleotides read TGTGCTAGCAGCTTAGGAGGGTACAATGAGCAGTACTTC.

CDR3 region: CASLSVGLSPETQYF. Here the CDR3 DNA reads TGTGCCAGCCTTAGTGTGGGACTATCCCCCGAGACCCAGTACTTC. V is TRBV6-2 or TRBV6-3 and J is TRBJ2-5, with 7 bases lining up with TRBD2. The V and J ends lost 8 bases and 5 bases, in that order; junction bases with no gene match: 14. The germline CDR1 and CDR2 sequences are MNHEY and SVGEGT. This CDR3 contains 15 residues.

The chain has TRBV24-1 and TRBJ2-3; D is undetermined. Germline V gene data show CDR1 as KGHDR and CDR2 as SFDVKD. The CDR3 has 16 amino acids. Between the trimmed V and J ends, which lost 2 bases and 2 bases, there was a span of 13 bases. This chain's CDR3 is CATSDSLRTHTDTQYF. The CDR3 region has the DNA TGTGCCACCAGTGATTCCTTAAGGACCCACACAGATACGCAGTATTTT.